The 18 T cell receptor beta chains below come from one sample, sequenced in a study of blood T cell repertoires in COVID-19. Libraries were prepared by immunoSEQ multiplex PCR; TCRdb keeps only in-frame clonotypes and omits some of them. This sample has about 280,000 clones, with 83% found just once. Specimen: peripheral blood. These receptors originate from a woman aged 45-65 years who had recovered from COVID-19.

The J gene is TRBJ1-5, the V gene TRBV28, with D perhaps matching TRBD1 (5 bases). Trimming pared 2 bases from V and 7 bases from J, leaving 9 bases between. From germline, CDR1 is MDHEN and CDR2 SYDVKM. CDR3 length equals 13 residues. CDR3 coding DNA: TGTGCCAGCAGTTTAAGGGACTACCAGCCCCAGCATTTT. Translating it yields CASSLRDYQPQHF. Supplemented by reference TRBV28 and TRBJ1-5, the full variable domain reads DVKVTQSSRYLVKRTGEKVFLECVQDMDHENMFWYRQDPGLGLRLIYFSYDVKMKEKGDIPEGYSVSREKKERFSLILESASTNQTSMYLCASSLRDYQPQHFGDGTRLSIL.

This clone was observed once. This sequence joins TRBV29-1 and TRBJ2-1, with 9 bases fitting TRBD2. After removal of 7 bases from V and 10 bases from J, the junction contained 14 bases not matched to a gene. The CDR3 covers 14 residues. CDR1 is SQVTM and CDR2 is ANQGSEA in the germline V gene. The CDR3: CSAVGASGTEEQFF. The CDR3, as DNA: TGCAGCGCCGTGGGGGCTAGCGGGACCGAGGAGCAGTTCTTC.

The rearrangement joins TRBV30 to TRBJ1-1; D unclear. Germline assignment: CDR1 GTSNPN and CDR2 SVGIG (reference sequence). Trimming removed 3 bases at V and 5 bases at J, with 13 bases between. The CDR3 consists of 13 residues. This chain's CDR3 is CAWRNTGGTEAFF. DNA for the CDR3: TGTGCCTGGAGAAACACCGGAGGAACTGAAGCTTTCTTT.

The rearrangement links TRBV30 to TRBJ1-1; D uncertain. CDR1 GTSNPN and CDR2 SVGIG come from the germline V gene (reference sequence). The CDR3 spans 11 residues. Trimming removed 4 bases from V and 3 bases from J, with 6 bases in between. The CDR3 DNA reads TGTGCCTGGAAAATATACACTGAAGCTTTCTTT. Translated: CAWKIYTEAFF.

The V gene is TRBV30, the J gene TRBJ1-2; 11 nucleotides match TRBD1. Germline loops: CDR1 GTSNPN, CDR2 SVGIG (reference sequence). V was clipped by 5 bases and J by 4 bases; unmatched bases: 6. This CDR3 comprises 14 residues. The CDR3 is CAWAGQGVFYGYTF. Written as DNA, the CDR3 is TGTGCCTGGGCGGGACAGGGGGTGTTCTATGGCTACACCTTC.

This chain joins TRBV7-2 and TRBJ2-2; tentative D call: TRBD2 (5 bases). The ends were cut back, 5 bases at V and 7 bases at J, with 17 bases in the middle. CDR3 length equals 15 residues. CDR1 and CDR2 (germline): SGHTA, FQGNSA. CDR3 coding DNA: TGTGCCAGCAGCGCCCGACCCTCTAGCATCGGGGAGCTGTTTTTT. Its translation: CASSARPSSIGELFF.

V is TRBV16 and J is TRBJ2-3; 7 bases are shared with TRBD1. V lost 1 base and J lost 12; bases outside the gene matches: 13. Germline assignment: CDR1 KGHSY and CDR2 FQNENV. The CDR3 loop spans 15 amino acids. The CDR3 region is CASSQYTATTGSQYF. The CDR3 DNA follows: TGTGCCAGCAGCCAATACACGGCAACGACAGGGTCACAGTATTTT. The full variable domain, with the rest looked up from reference TRBV16 and TRBJ2-3, is GEEVAQTPKHLVRGEGQKAKLYCAPIKGHSYVFWYQQVLKNEFKFLISFQNENVFDETGMPKERFSAKCLPNSPCSLEIQATKLEDSAVYFCASSQYTATTGSQYFGPGTRLTVL.

The chain employs TRBV7-9 and TRBJ1-2; D is uncertain. The V end was cut by 5 bases, the J end by 5 bases, with 18 bases between. The CDR3 contains 15 residues. CDR1 is SEHNR, CDR2 FQNEAQ, per germline (reference sequence). In nucleotides, the CDR3 is TGTGCCAGCAGCCCACGACCCGAGACGCGGTATGGCTACACCTTC. Its translation: CASSPRPETRYGYTF.

The V call is TRBV4-1, the J call TRBJ2-2, with 10 bases that match TRBD2. Trimming at V came to 4 bases and at J to 1 base, leaving 3 bases not matched to a gene. CDR3 size: 16 residues. Germline assignment: CDR1 MGHRA and CDR2 YSYEKL. The CDR3 region has the DNA TGCGCCAGCAGCCTCCGGACTAGCGGGAACACCGGGGAGCTGTTTTTT. Its translation: CASSLRTSGNTGELFF.

This chain uses TRBV15 with TRBJ2-2; 9 bases map to TRBD1. V lost 3 bases and J lost 2; bases outside the gene matches: 1. The CDR3 has 15 amino acids. The V gene's germline CDR1 is LNHNV and CDR2 YYDKDF (reference sequence). CDR3 DNA: TGTGCCACCAGCAGGGACAGGGGTAACACCGGGGAGCTGTTTTTT. Its protein is CATSRDRGNTGELFF.

The chain uses TRBV28 and TRBJ1-2; 7 bases are a match to TRBD1. Germline CDR1 MDHEN, CDR2 SYDVKM. V lost 5 bases and J lost 8; bases outside the gene matches: 14. The CDR3 consists of 15 residues. In DNA, the CDR3 is TGTGCCAGCAGTCCCCCCACGACAGGGCCCGGCGGCTACACCTTC. Its translation is CASSPPTTGPGGYTF.

The chain recombines TRBV28 with TRBJ1-2, with D possibly being TRBD1 (5 bases). Trimming took off 7 bases at V and 7 bases at J, with 13 bases between the two ends. Per germline, CDR1 MDHEN and CDR2 SYDVKM. The length of the CDR3 is 12 residues. For the CDR3, the DNA is TGTGCCAGCATGTCAGGGATTAGTGGCTACACCTTC. Translated: CASMSGISGYTF.

This chain links TRBV19 with TRBJ2-3; TRBD2 matches 14 bases. This CDR3 is 19 amino acids long. Germline V gene data show CDR1 as LNHDA and CDR2 as SQIVND (reference sequence). V lost 5 bases, J lost 2 bases, and 12 bases stayed unmatched. The CDR3 region has the DNA TGTGCCAGTAGTCTCCCAGGACTAGCGGGAGGAGGGAACACAGATACGCAGTATTTT. Amino acid sequence: CASSLPGLAGGGNTDTQYF. The full variable domain, rest sourced from reference TRBV19 and TRBJ2-3, is DGGITQSPKYLFRKEGQNVTLSCEQNLNHDAMYWYRQDPGQGLRLIYYSQIVNDFQKGDIAEGYSVSREKKESFPLTVTSAQKNPTAFYLCASSLPGLAGGGNTDTQYFGPGTRLTVL.

The chain has TRBV27 and TRBJ1-2; 8 bases line up with TRBD1. This CDR3 comprises 13 residues. Looked up from germline, CDR1 is MNHEY and CDR2 is SMNVEV (reference sequence). Trimming cost V 6 bases and J 3 bases; bases outside gene matches: 3. The CDR3 is CASSRGQDYGYTF. In DNA, the CDR3 is TGTGCCAGCAGCCGGGGACAGGACTATGGCTACACCTTC.

This clone appeared a single time. The gene calls are TRBV7-9 and TRBJ2-1; TRBD1 agrees at 11 bases. This CDR3 has 16 amino acids. V lost 5 bases and J lost 3; bases outside the gene matches: 6. CDR1 and CDR2 from the germline V gene are SEHNR and FQNEAQ (reference sequence). CDR3 loop: CASSDGQGAVYNEQFF. The CDR3 DNA reads TGTGCCAGCAGCGACGGACAGGGGGCGGTCTACAATGAGCAGTTCTTC.

The chain uses TRBV29-1 and TRBJ2-5, with 7 bases lining up with TRBD1. The V gene end was trimmed by 7 bases and the J gene end by 9 bases; junction bases not matched to a gene: 20. Germline CDR1 reads SQVTM; CDR2 reads ANQGSEA. The CDR3 spans 15 residues. CDR3 sequence reads: CSARIPGQRTGSQYF. As DNA, the CDR3 is TGCAGCGCTCGAATTCCGGGACAGAGGACGGGATCCCAGTACTTC.

This clone was seen a handful of times. The chain recombines TRBV2 with TRBJ1-6, with D perhaps matching TRBD1 (5 bases). The germline V gene encodes CDR1 SNHLY and CDR2 FYNNEI. V was shortened by 6 bases and J by 11 bases, with 11 bases between the two germline ends. CDR3 length: 12 amino acids. The CDR3 spells CASRIGATPLHF. The CDR3 DNA follows: TGTGCCAGCAGGATAGGGGCGACACCCCTCCACTTT.

This chain connects TRBV5-1 to TRBJ1-3, with D possibly being TRBD1 (5 bases). Germline V gene lookup returns CDR1 SGHRS and CDR2 YFSETQ. The CDR3 is 15 amino acids. V shed 0 bases and J shed 2 bases, with 9 bases lying between them. The CDR3 loop is CASSLDQGAGNTIYF. The CDR3 DNA follows: TGCGCCAGCAGCTTGGACCAGGGCGCTGGAAACACCATATATTTT.